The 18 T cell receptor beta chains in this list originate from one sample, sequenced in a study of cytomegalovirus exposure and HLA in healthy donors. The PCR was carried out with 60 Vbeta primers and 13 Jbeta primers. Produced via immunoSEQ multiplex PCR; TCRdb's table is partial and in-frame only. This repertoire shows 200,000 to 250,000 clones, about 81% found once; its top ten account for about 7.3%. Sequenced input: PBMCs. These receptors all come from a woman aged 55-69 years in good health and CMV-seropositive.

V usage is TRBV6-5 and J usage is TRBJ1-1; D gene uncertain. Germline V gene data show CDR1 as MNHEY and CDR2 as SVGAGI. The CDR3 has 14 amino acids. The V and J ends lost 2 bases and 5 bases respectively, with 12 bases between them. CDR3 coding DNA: TGTGCCAGCAGTTACGTCGGGGTGAGGACTGAAGCTTTCTTT. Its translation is CASSYVGVRTEAFF.

The CDR3 loop is CASSLAFSGTDTQYF. Written as DNA, the CDR3 is TGCGCCAGCAGCTTGGCCTTCTCAGGCACAGATACGCAGTATTTT. This rearrangement joins TRBV5-1 to TRBJ2-3; D remains ambiguous. This CDR3 has 15 amino acids. V dropped 0 bases and J dropped 1 base, with 9 bases sitting between them. CDR1 is SGHRS, CDR2 YFSETQ, per germline.

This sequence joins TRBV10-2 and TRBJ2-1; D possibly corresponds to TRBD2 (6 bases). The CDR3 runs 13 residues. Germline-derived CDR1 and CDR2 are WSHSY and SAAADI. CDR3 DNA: TGCGTTAGCGGAGGACGGCTAGAAAATGAGCAGTTCTTC. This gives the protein CVSGGRLENEQFF.

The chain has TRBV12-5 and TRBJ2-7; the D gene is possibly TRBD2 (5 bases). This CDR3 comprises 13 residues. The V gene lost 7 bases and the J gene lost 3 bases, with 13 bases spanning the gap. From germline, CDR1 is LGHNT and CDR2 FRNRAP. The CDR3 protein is CASVGKAIYEQYF. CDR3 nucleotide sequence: TGTGCTAGTGTCGGGAAAGCCATCTACGAGCAGTACTTC.

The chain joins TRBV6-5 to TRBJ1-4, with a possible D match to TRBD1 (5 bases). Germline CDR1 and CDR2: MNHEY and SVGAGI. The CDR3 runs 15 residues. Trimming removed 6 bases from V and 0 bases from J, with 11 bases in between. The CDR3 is CASSWRGATNEKLFF. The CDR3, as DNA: TGTGCCAGCAGCTGGAGGGGTGCAACTAATGAAAAACTGTTTTTT.

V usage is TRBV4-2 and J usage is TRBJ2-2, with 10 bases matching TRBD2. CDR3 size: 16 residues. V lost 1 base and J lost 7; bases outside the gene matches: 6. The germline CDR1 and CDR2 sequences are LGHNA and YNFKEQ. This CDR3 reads CASSQASGRAVGELFF. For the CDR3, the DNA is TGTGCCAGCAGCCAAGCCAGCGGGAGGGCGGTCGGGGAGCTGTTTTTT.

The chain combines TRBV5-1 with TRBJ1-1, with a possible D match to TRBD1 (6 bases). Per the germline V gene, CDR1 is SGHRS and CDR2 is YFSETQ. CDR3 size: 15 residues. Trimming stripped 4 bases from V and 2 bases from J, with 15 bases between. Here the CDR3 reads CASSGAGGRNTEAFF. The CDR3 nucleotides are TGCGCCAGCAGCGGAGCGGGGGGCCGAAACACTGAAGCTTTCTTT. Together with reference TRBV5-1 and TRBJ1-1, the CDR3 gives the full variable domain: KAGVTQTPRYLIKTRGQQVTLSCSPISGHRSVSWYQQTPGQGLQFLFEYFSETQRNKGNFPGRFSGRQFSNSRSEMNVSTLELGDSALYLCASSGAGGRNTEAFFGQGTRLTVV.

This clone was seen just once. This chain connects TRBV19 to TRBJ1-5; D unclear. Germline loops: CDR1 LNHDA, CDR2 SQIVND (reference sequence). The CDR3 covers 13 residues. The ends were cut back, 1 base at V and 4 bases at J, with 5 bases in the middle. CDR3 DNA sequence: TGTGCCAGTAGTATAGGTGTAAATCAGCCCCAGCATTTT. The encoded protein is CASSIGVNQPQHF.

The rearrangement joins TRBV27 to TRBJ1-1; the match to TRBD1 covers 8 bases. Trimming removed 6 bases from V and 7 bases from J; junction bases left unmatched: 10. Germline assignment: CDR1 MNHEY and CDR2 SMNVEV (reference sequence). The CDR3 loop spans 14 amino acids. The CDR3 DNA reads TGTGCCAGCAGGCGTGGACAGGGAAGAGGTGAAGCTTTCTTT. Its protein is CASRRGQGRGEAFF.

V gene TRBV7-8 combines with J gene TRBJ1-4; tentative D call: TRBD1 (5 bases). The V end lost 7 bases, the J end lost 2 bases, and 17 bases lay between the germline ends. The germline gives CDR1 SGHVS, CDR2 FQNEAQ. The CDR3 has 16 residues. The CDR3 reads CASTQRGVATNEKLFF. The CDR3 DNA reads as TGTGCCAGCACCCAGCGGGGGGTAGCTACTAATGAAAAACTGTTTTTT.

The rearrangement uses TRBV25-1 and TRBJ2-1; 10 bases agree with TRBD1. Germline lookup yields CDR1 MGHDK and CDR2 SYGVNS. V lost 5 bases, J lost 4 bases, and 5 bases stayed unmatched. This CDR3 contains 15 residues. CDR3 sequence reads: CASSLDRGPYNEQFF. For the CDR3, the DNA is TGTGCCAGCAGTCTCGACAGGGGGCCGTACAATGAGCAGTTCTTC.

The CDR3 reads CASSVGGGRGGEQFF. The CDR3, as DNA: TGTGCCAGCAGCGTAGGGGGGGGCCGTGGCGGTGAGCAGTTCTTC. This rearrangement joins TRBV9 to TRBJ2-1; D possibly corresponds to TRBD2 (7 bases). CDR3 length: 15 amino acids. The germline CDR1 and CDR2 sequences are SGDLS and YYNGEE. V lost 0 bases to trimming and J lost 9 bases, with 16 bases between them.

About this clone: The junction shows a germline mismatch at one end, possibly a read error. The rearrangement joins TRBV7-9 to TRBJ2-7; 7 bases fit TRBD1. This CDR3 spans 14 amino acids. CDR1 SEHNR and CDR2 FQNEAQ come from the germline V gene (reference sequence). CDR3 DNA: TGTTCCAGCAGCAGGGGACAGCCCCCCTACGAGCAGTACTTC. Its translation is CSSSRGQPPYEQYF.

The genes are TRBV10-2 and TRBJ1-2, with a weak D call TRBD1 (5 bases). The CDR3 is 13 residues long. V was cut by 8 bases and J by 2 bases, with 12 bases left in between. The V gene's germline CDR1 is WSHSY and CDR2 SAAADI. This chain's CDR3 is CASLEGTNYGYTF. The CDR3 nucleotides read TGCGCCAGCCTGGAGGGGACGAACTATGGCTACACCTTC.

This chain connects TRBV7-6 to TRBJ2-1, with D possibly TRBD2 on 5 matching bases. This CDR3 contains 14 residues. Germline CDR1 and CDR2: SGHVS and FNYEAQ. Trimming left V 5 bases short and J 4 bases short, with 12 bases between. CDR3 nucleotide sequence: TGTGCCAGCAGCCCCGCCCCGGGATACAATGAGCAGTTCTTC. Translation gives CASSPAPGYNEQFF. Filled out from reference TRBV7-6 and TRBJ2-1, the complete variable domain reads GAGVSQSPRYKVTKRGQDVALRCDPISGHVSLYWYRQALGQGPEFLTYFNYEAQQDKSGLPNDRFSAERPEGSISTLTIQRTEQRDSAMYRCASSPAPGYNEQFFGPGTRLTVL.

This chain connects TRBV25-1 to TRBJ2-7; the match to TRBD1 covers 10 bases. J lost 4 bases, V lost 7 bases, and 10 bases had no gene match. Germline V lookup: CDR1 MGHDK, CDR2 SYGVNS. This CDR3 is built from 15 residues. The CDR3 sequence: CASKGTGDLGYEQYF. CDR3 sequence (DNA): TGTGCCAGCAAAGGGACAGGGGATTTAGGTTACGAGCAGTACTTC.

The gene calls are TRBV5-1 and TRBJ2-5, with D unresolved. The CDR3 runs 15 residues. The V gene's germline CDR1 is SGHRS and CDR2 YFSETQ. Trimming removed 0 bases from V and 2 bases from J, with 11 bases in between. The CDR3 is CASSLAVGSQETQYF. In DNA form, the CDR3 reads TGCGCCAGCAGCTTGGCCGTGGGCAGTCAAGAGACCCAGTACTTC.

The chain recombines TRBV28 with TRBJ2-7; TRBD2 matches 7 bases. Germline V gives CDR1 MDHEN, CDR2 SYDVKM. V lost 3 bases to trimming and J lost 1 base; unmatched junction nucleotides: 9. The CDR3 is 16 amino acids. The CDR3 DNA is TGTGCCAGCAGTTTTCGGCTAGCGGAGCTTTCCTACGAGCAGTACTTC. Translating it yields CASSFRLAELSYEQYF.